This passage covers 32 T cell receptor beta chains from one sample sequenced in a study of blood T cell repertoires in COVID-19. Here immunoSEQ multiplex PCR was the method, and the copy in TCRdb shows in-frame clones only, minus some. The sample includes some 300,000 clones, around 88% seen only once; the top ten take 5.5% to 7%. What was sequenced was peripheral blood. Source of these receptors: a woman aged 30 to 39 who had recovered from COVID-19.

In its sample, this clone was seen once. This chain connects TRBV7-2 to TRBJ2-5, with 8 positions matching TRBD2. Unmatched junction bases numbered 4, after V lost 1 base and J lost 3 bases. This CDR3 contains 15 residues. Germline V lookup: CDR1 SGHTA, CDR2 FQGNSA. Here the CDR3 reads CASSLDGTSEETQYF. The CDR3 DNA reads as TGTGCCAGCAGCTTAGACGGGACTAGTGAAGAGACCCAGTACTTC.

J is TRBJ2-7 and V is TRBV4-1, with TRBD2 identical over 11 bases. The germline gives CDR1 MGHRA, CDR2 YSYEKL. Trimming cost V 0 bases and J 3 bases; bases outside gene matches: 16. The CDR3 is made up of 20 amino acids. The CDR3 loop is CASSQDTSGGHRSNFYEQYF. The CDR3 bases are TGCGCCAGCAGCCAAGACACTAGCGGGGGCCATCGCTCGAATTTCTACGAGCAGTACTTC.

The chain uses TRBV2 and TRBJ2-2; weak D call: TRBD1 (5 bases). The V gene's germline CDR1 is SNHLY and CDR2 FYNNEI. This CDR3 comprises 16 residues. Trimming cost V 1 base and J 0 bases, with 9 bases left between them. The CDR3 DNA follows: TGTGCCAGCAGTGAAGGTCAGGGCGCGAACACCGGGGAGCTGTTTTTT. Translated: CASSEGQGANTGELFF. The full variable domain, rest sourced from reference TRBV2 and TRBJ2-2, is EPEVTQTPSHQVTQMGQEVILRCVPISNHLYFYWYRQILGQKVEFLVSFYNNEISEKSEIFDDQFSVERPDGSNFTLKIRSTKLEDSAMYFCASSEGQGANTGELFFGEGSRLTVL.

V usage is TRBV6-1 and J usage is TRBJ2-1; possibly TRBD2 for D (7 bases). Trimming pared 0 bases from V and 9 bases from J, leaving 12 bases between. Germline V gene lookup returns CDR1 MNHNS and CDR2 SASEGT. CDR3 length: 14 residues. The CDR3 protein is CASSEAGGRSEQFF. The CDR3 coding sequence is TGTGCCAGCAGTGAAGCCGGGGGGCGTTCTGAGCAGTTCTTC.

This chain connects TRBV28 to TRBJ1-1; D remains unclear. CDR3 length: 14 residues. Trimming stripped 5 bases from V and 7 bases from J, with 17 bases between. The germline V gene encodes CDR1 MDHEN and CDR2 SYDVKM. Here the CDR3 DNA reads TGTGCCAGCAGTGTCCCCCTACGGAGGGATGAAGCTTTCTTT. It is translated as CASSVPLRRDEAFF.

The chain uses TRBV11-2 and TRBJ2-1; a weak D match, TRBD1 (5 bases). The CDR3 runs 15 residues. Germline V gene sequence: CDR1 SGHAT, CDR2 FQNNGV. V was shortened by 0 bases and J by 3 bases, with 9 bases between the two germline ends. CDR3 sequence (DNA): TGTGCCAGCAGCTTAGATCAGGGTTACTACAATGAGCAGTTCTTC. Translated: CASSLDQGYYNEQFF.

This clone has just one count. This chain links TRBV4-1 with TRBJ1-5; TRBD1 matches 11 bases. The J segment lost 4 bases and the V segment lost 4 bases, leaving 6 bases of the junction unmatched. Germline assignment: CDR1 MGHRA and CDR2 YSYEKL. The CDR3 spans 16 residues. The CDR3 coding sequence is TGCGCCAGCAGCCTTTCGGGACAGGGGGGGAATCAGCCCCAGCATTTT. Its protein is CASSLSGQGGNQPQHF.

This chain joins TRBV12-3 or TRBV12-4 and TRBJ1-6, with D uncertain. The CDR3 has 13 residues. The ends were cut back, 6 bases at V and 7 bases at J, with 10 bases in the middle. Here the CDR3 reads CASSEEVNSPLHF. The CDR3 bases are TGTGCCAGCAGCGAAGAGGTGAATTCACCCCTCCACTTT.

This chain links TRBV7-3 with TRBJ1-1, with 8 bases matching TRBD1. CDR1 SGHTA and CDR2 FQGTGA come from the germline V gene. The CDR3 loop spans 14 amino acids. The V and J ends lost 3 bases and 1 base, in that order; junction bases with no gene match: 1. The CDR3 reads CASSLTGENTEAFF. The CDR3, as DNA: TGTGCCAGCAGCTTGACAGGGGAGAACACTGAAGCTTTCTTT.

This chain's CDR3 is CASSYSTGRYQETQYF. The CDR3 nucleotides are TGTGCCAGCAGTTACTCGACAGGGAGGTACCAAGAGACCCAGTACTTC. This rearrangement joins TRBV6-5 to TRBJ2-5; weak D call: TRBD1 (7 bases). CDR3 length: 16 amino acids. The germline CDR1 and CDR2 sequences are MNHEY and SVGAGI. Between the trimmed V and J ends, which lost 0 bases and 0 bases, there was a span of 11 bases.

The chain uses TRBV6-5 and TRBJ1-1; D remains ambiguous. The length of the CDR3 is 15 residues. Germline CDR1 and CDR2: MNHEY and SVGAGI. Trimming pared 7 bases from V and 6 bases from J, leaving 21 bases between. The CDR3 DNA reads TGTGCCAGCACCAGAACCTCGGGTGTGGTCGCTGAAGCTTTCTTT. Translation: CASTRTSGVVAEAFF.

CDR3 DNA: TGTGCCTGGAGTGTACTCGGGATGGGAGAGCAGTACTTC. This gives the protein CAWSVLGMGEQYF. J is TRBJ2-7 and V is TRBV30, with D possibly TRBD2 on 5 matching bases. Per germline, CDR1 GTSNPN and CDR2 SVGIG (reference sequence). The CDR3 has 13 residues. Trimming pared 0 bases from V and 7 bases from J, leaving 13 bases between.

V gene TRBV7-9 combines with J gene TRBJ2-7; a possible D gene is TRBD2 (6 bases). The germline gives CDR1 SEHNR, CDR2 FQNEAQ (reference sequence). The CDR3 spans 16 residues. Trimming left V 1 base short and J 0 bases short, with 13 bases between. The CDR3 loop is CASSLGPGDNSYEQYF. Here the CDR3 DNA reads TGTGCCAGCAGCTTAGGGCCGGGGGATAACTCCTACGAGCAGTACTTC.

This clone has at least ten counts. J is TRBJ2-1 and V is TRBV24-1; D is unresolved. The CDR3 is 15 amino acids. Trimming took 3 bases from V and 8 from J, leaving 16 bases between them. The germline V gene has CDR1 KGHDR and CDR2 SFDVKD. The CDR3 coding sequence is TGTGCCACCAGTGATCCCCGTTCTAGTCGCGATGAGCAGTTCTTC. Protein: CATSDPRSSRDEQFF.

The chain links TRBV7-9 to TRBJ2-5, with TRBD2 as a possible D gene (5 bases). CDR3 size: 15 residues. V lost 5 bases, J lost 2 bases, and 15 bases lay in between. Germline V gene lookup returns CDR1 SEHNR and CDR2 FQNEAQ (reference sequence). The CDR3: CASSLGSPGQETQYF. CDR3 in DNA: TGTGCCAGCAGCCTAGGTTCGCCGGGGCAAGAGACCCAGTACTTC.

Details on this clone: This specimen includes other DNA sequences encoding the same CDR3. This chain uses TRBV11-2 with TRBJ2-7; D unclear. The CDR3 extends over 13 amino acids. Germline lookup yields CDR1 SGHAT and CDR2 FQNNGV. Trimming pared 1 base from V and 3 bases from J, leaving 7 bases between. CDR3 nucleotides: TGTGCCAGCAGCTTAGGCGGCGGCTACGAGCAGTACTTC. Residues: CASSLGGGYEQYF.

The gene calls are TRBV3-1 (or the pseudogene TRBV3-2) and TRBJ1-4, with TRBD1 as a possible D gene (5 bases). The CDR3 runs 15 residues. Trimming shortened V by 1 base and J by 2 bases, and 8 bases separated the two germline ends. CDR1 LGHDT and CDR2 YNNKEL come from the germline V gene (reference sequence). The CDR3: CASSQVGGTNEKLFF. The CDR3 DNA reads TGTGCCAGCAGCCAAGTGGGGGGGACTAATGAAAAACTGTTTTTT.

This clone has a single count. The rearrangement links TRBV7-9 to TRBJ2-4, with D tentatively TRBD2 (6 bases). This CDR3 region has 19 residues. Between the trimmed V and J ends, which lost 5 bases and 0 bases, there was a span of 23 bases. In germline, CDR1 is SEHNR, CDR2 FQNEAQ (reference sequence). As DNA, the CDR3 is TGTGCCAGCAGCCCTAGCCGAACGGGGACTCTGGGAGCCAAAAACATTCAGTACTTC. It specifies CASSPSRTGTLGAKNIQYF.

The CDR3 is CASSELAGDVLAYEQYF. CDR3 bases: TGTGCCAGCAGCGAACTAGCGGGGGACGTTCTGGCGTACGAGCAGTACTTC. V gene TRBV5-5 combines with J gene TRBJ2-7, with 11 bases identical to TRBD2. The V segment lost 4 bases and the J segment 4 bases; nucleotides outside the gene matches: 13. The CDR3 is made up of 17 amino acids. Germline CDR1 SGHKS, CDR2 YYEKEE (reference sequence).

This chain joins TRBV7-2 and TRBJ2-3; maybe TRBD1 (5 bases). This CDR3 has 14 residues. Germline CDR1 reads SGHTA; CDR2 reads FQGNSA. The germline V and J ends were trimmed by 1 base and 4 bases, with 9 bases remaining between them. CDR3 residues: CASSLGPGSDTQYF. CDR3 coding DNA: TGTGCCAGCAGCTTAGGTCCAGGGTCAGATACGCAGTATTTT.

The chain couples TRBV7-3 to TRBJ2-6; D remains ambiguous. The CDR3 runs 18 residues. CDR1 and CDR2 from the germline V gene are SGHTA and FQGTGA. The V end was cut by 0 bases, the J end by 0 bases, with 12 bases between. CDR3 amino acids: CASSLTRRVGSGANVLTF. CDR3 in DNA: TGTGCCAGCAGCTTAACCCGCCGGGTTGGCTCTGGGGCCAACGTCCTGACTTTC.

The chain carries TRBV9 and TRBJ2-5; 9 nucleotides line up with TRBD1. In germline, CDR1 is SGDLS, CDR2 YYNGEE. The CDR3 is 15 residues long. With 3 bases clipped from V and 3 bases from J, the junction kept 6 bases outside the gene matches. The DNA for the CDR3 is TGTGCCAGCAGCGCCGGACAGGGGAATGAAGAGACCCAGTACTTC. Translated: CASSAGQGNEETQYF.

The sample holds one count of this clone. This chain connects TRBV7-3 to TRBJ2-1; TRBD2 might be the D (5 bases). CDR3 length: 19 amino acids. V dropped 1 base and J dropped 9 bases, with 28 bases sitting between them. Germline CDR1 reads SGHTA; CDR2 reads FQGTGA. The CDR3 region is CASSLIGRAGIIFGSEQFF. Here the CDR3 DNA reads TGTGCCAGCAGCTTAATAGGGCGAGCCGGGATAATCTTCGGCAGTGAGCAGTTCTTC. Based on the CDR3 plus reference TRBV7-3 and TRBJ2-1, the full variable domain is GAGVSQTPSNKVTEKGKYVELRCDPISGHTALYWYRQSLGQGPEFLIYFQGTGAADDSGLPNDRFFAVRPEGSVSTLKIQRTERGDSAVYLCASSLIGRAGIIFGSEQFFGPGTRLTVL.

This clone was seen only a few times. The gene calls are TRBV7-9 and TRBJ1-2; D might be TRBD1 (6 bases). The germline CDR1 and CDR2 sequences are SEHNR and FQNEAQ (reference sequence). V shed 5 bases and J shed 1 base, with 8 bases lying between them. The CDR3 sequence is 13 residues long. The CDR3 reads CASSPDSNYGYTF. DNA for the CDR3: TGTGCCAGCAGCCCGGACAGTAACTATGGCTACACCTTC. The full variable domain, completed using reference TRBV7-9 and TRBJ1-2, is DTGVSQNPRHKITKRGQNVTFRCDPISEHNRLYWYRQTLGQGPEFLTYFQNEAQLEKSRLLSDRFSAERPKGSFSTLEIQRTEQGDSAMYLCASSPDSNYGYTFGSGTRLTVV.

The chain has TRBV5-8 and TRBJ1-5, with 10 bases that match TRBD1. V trimming: 4 bases; J trimming: 6 bases; junction bases outside the gene matches: 4. Germline V gene lookup returns CDR1 SGHTS and CDR2 YDEGEE. The CDR3 extends over 14 amino acids. The CDR3 nucleotides are TGTGCCAGCAGCCCCCGGGACAGGGGTCAGCCCCAGCATTTT. Its translation is CASSPRDRGQPQHF.

This chain links TRBV28 with TRBJ2-7; 10 nucleotides line up with TRBD1. Per germline, CDR1 MDHEN and CDR2 SYDVKM. This CDR3 spans 14 amino acids. The J segment lost 2 bases and the V segment lost 4 bases, leaving 2 bases of the junction unmatched. CDR3 region: CASSSGQGTYEQYF. The CDR3 coding sequence is TGTGCCAGCAGTTCGGGACAGGGGACCTACGAGCAGTACTTC. Drawing the rest from reference TRBV28 and TRBJ2-7, the complete variable domain is DVKVTQSSRYLVKRTGEKVFLECVQDMDHENMFWYRQDPGLGLRLIYFSYDVKMKEKGDIPEGYSVSREKKERFSLILESASTNQTSMYLCASSSGQGTYEQYFGPGTRLTVT.

The V gene is TRBV11-2, the J gene TRBJ1-2; TRBD1 agrees at 8 bases. The germline V gene encodes CDR1 SGHAT and CDR2 FQNNGV. The CDR3 is made up of 14 amino acids. After removal of 1 base from V and 7 bases from J, the junction contained 5 bases not matched to a gene. As DNA, the CDR3 is TGTGCCAGCAGCTTAGGCAGGGGGCTGCTTGGCTACACCTTC. The encoded protein is CASSLGRGLLGYTF.

V gene TRBV27 combines with J gene TRBJ2-1; TRBD2 is a possible D gene (6 bases). Deletions cut 4 bases from V and 8 bases from J, with 15 bases between. The CDR3 is 14 residues long. Germline V gene sequence: CDR1 MNHEY, CDR2 SMNVEV (reference sequence). This CDR3 reads CASSSSPSVDEQFF. DNA of the CDR3: TGTGCCAGCAGTTCGAGCCCTAGCGTGGATGAGCAGTTCTTC.

The rearrangement uses TRBV15 and TRBJ1-2; 7 nucleotides match TRBD1. V dropped 0 bases and J dropped 8; count of bases not matched to a gene: 6. There are 14 residues in the CDR3. Germline V gene data show CDR1 as LNHNV and CDR2 as YYDKDF (reference sequence). CDR3 loop: CATSREDRVGGYTF. As DNA, the CDR3 is TGTGCCACCAGCAGAGAAGACAGGGTAGGCGGCTACACCTTC.

V is TRBV29-1 and J is TRBJ1-1; weak D call: TRBD1 (5 bases). The CDR3 runs to 13 residues. V was clipped by 2 bases and J by 1 base, with 8 bases between them. The germline gives CDR1 SQVTM, CDR2 ANQGSEA. The DNA for the CDR3 is TGCAGCGTTGAACCCCAGGGGAACACTGAAGCTTTCTTT. This sequence encodes CSVEPQGNTEAFF.

V usage is TRBV4-3 and J usage is TRBJ2-2; 9 nucleotides line up with TRBD1. This CDR3 has 15 amino acids. The V and J ends lost 4 bases and 4 bases, in that order; junction bases with no gene match: 4. Germline CDR1 and CDR2: LGHNA and YSLEER. The CDR3 is CASSRGQGSTGELFF. The CDR3, as DNA: TGCGCCAGCAGCCGCGGACAGGGGAGCACCGGGGAGCTGTTTTTT.

This clone was seen a handful of times. The chain recombines TRBV27 with TRBJ1-1; 8 bases are shared with TRBD1. The trim removed 8 bases at V and 0 bases at J, leaving 5 bases unmatched. Germline V gives CDR1 MNHEY, CDR2 SMNVEV (reference sequence). CDR3 size: 14 residues. The CDR3 loop reads CASGDRYLNTEAFF. CDR3 DNA sequence: TGTGCCAGCGGGGACAGGTACCTGAACACTGAAGCTTTCTTT.